The 18 T cell receptor beta chains below all came from one sample that was sequenced in a study of blood T cell repertoires in COVID-19. TCRdb's table, derived via immunoSEQ multiplex PCR, lists solely in-frame clones and lacks some. The sample contains roughly 25,000 clones, 80% to 90% of which appear only once. Sequenced material: peripheral blood. These receptors all come from a woman aged 70 to 79 with COVID-19, enrolled during active disease.

Here the CDR3 reads CATSGGPTSYEQYV. CDR3 bases: TGTGCCACCTCAGGGGGCCCTACCTCCTACGAGCAGTACGTC. This sequence joins TRBV10-3 and TRBJ2-7, with 8 bases lining up with TRBD1. The CDR3 sequence is 14 residues long. In germline, CDR1 is ENHRY, CDR2 SYGVKD. J gave up 0 bases and V 10 bases, and 8 bases lay outside the gene matches.

This rearrangement joins TRBV9 to TRBJ1-6, with D unresolved. The CDR3 has 16 residues. V was trimmed by 0 bases and J by 10 bases, leaving 17 bases between them. Germline V lookup: CDR1 SGDLS, CDR2 YYNGEE. This CDR3 reads CASSVGGVDVYSPLHF. The CDR3 bases are TGTGCCAGCAGCGTAGGAGGAGTAGACGTCTACTCACCCCTCCACTTT.

The CDR3 DNA reads as TGCGCCAGCAGGGGACAGGGAGGGAATGAAAAACTGTTTTTT. It yields the protein CASRGQGGNEKLFF. The J gene is TRBJ1-4, the V gene TRBV10-1; the match to TRBD1 covers 9 bases. Germline CDR1 is WNHNN and CDR2 is SYGVQD (reference sequence). V was clipped by 6 bases and J by 5 bases; unmatched bases: 4. The CDR3 has 14 amino acids.

The chain is built from TRBV19 and TRBJ1-1; possible D gene TRBD1, 5 bases. Germline V gene lookup returns CDR1 LNHDA and CDR2 SQIVND (reference sequence). The CDR3 totals 16 residues. The V and J ends lost 2 bases and 0 bases respectively, with 13 bases between them. The CDR3 region is CASSIQGFGVNTEAFF. In DNA form, the CDR3 reads TGTGCCAGTAGTATACAGGGCTTTGGGGTGAACACTGAAGCTTTCTTT. The full variable domain, rest sourced from reference TRBV19 and TRBJ1-1, is DGGITQSPKYLFRKEGQNVTLSCEQNLNHDAMYWYRQDPGQGLRLIYYSQIVNDFQKGDIAEGYSVSREKKESFPLTVTSAQKNPTAFYLCASSIQGFGVNTEAFFGQGTRLTVV.

The chain recombines TRBV19 with TRBJ1-2; D perhaps matches TRBD1 (5 bases). Trimming stripped 4 bases from V and 3 bases from J, with 15 bases between. The germline CDR1 and CDR2 sequences are LNHDA and SQIVND (reference sequence). The CDR3 spans 15 residues. For the CDR3, the DNA is TGTGCCAGTAGTAGGCCCGGGGGGGGAGACTATGGCTACACCTTC. Its translation: CASSRPGGGDYGYTF.

This sequence joins TRBV7-2 and TRBJ1-1; 7 positions agree with TRBD1. Germline V gene data show CDR1 as SGHTA and CDR2 as FQGNSA. V gave up 5 bases and J gave up 7 bases; unmatched junction bases: 7. The CDR3 totals 13 residues. CDR3 coding DNA: TGTGCCAGCAGCCCGGGACAGAGGGGTGAAGCTTTCTTT. Protein product: CASSPGQRGEAFF.

V gene TRBV4-1 combines with J gene TRBJ2-1, with D possibly TRBD1 on 6 matching bases. The CDR3 has 17 residues. Germline V gene data show CDR1 as MGHRA and CDR2 as YSYEKL. The V and J ends lost 3 bases and 6 bases respectively, with 21 bases between them. CDR3 protein: CASSHLPGAYALNEQFF. The CDR3 DNA follows: TGCGCCAGCAGCCATCTCCCAGGGGCGTATGCCCTCAATGAGCAGTTCTTC.

The chain is built from TRBV5-8 and TRBJ1-5; 8 bases align to TRBD1. With 3 bases clipped from V and 5 bases from J, the junction kept 1 base outside the gene matches. The CDR3 totals 13 residues. Germline V gene sequence: CDR1 SGHTS, CDR2 YDEGEE. The CDR3 sequence is CASSSDRDQPQHF. In nucleotides, the CDR3 is TGTGCCAGCAGCTCGGACAGGGATCAGCCCCAGCATTTT.

A few counts support this clone. V gene TRBV4-2 combines with J gene TRBJ1-1, with D hard to call. The CDR3 is made up of 15 amino acids. The germline gives CDR1 LGHNA, CDR2 YNFKEQ. The V end was cut by 1 base, the J end by 2 bases, with 11 bases between. DNA of the CDR3: TGTGCCAGCAGCCAAGTCGGTACGTTAAACACTGAAGCTTTCTTT. It translates to CASSQVGTLNTEAFF.

The chain carries TRBV18 and TRBJ2-4; TRBD1 aligns across 7 bases. This CDR3 is built from 16 residues. Per germline, CDR1 KGHSH and CDR2 LQKENI. V dropped 2 bases and J dropped 3; count of bases not matched to a gene: 7. CDR3 coding DNA: TGTGCCAGCTCACCAGTCGGGACAGAAGACAAAAACATTCAGTACTTC. Translating gives CASSPVGTEDKNIQYF.

This chain links TRBV5-8 with TRBJ2-7; 8 bases map to TRBD2. The V gene's germline CDR1 is SGHTS and CDR2 YDEGEE. The CDR3 length is 14 residues. After removal of 4 bases from V and 5 bases from J, the junction contained 8 bases not matched to a gene. The CDR3 coding sequence is TGTGCCAGCAGCAACCTAGCGGGCTTGCACGAGCAGTACGTC. This translates into CASSNLAGLHEQYV.

This clone was observed a few times. The chain employs TRBV19 and TRBJ1-6, with a possible D match to TRBD1 (5 bases). Between the trimmed V and J ends, which lost 7 bases and 7 bases, there was a span of 17 bases. Germline V gene lookup returns CDR1 LNHDA and CDR2 SQIVND (reference sequence). The CDR3 spans 15 residues. The CDR3 DNA sequence: TGTGCCAGTACGATAACGTCTGCAGGGAATTCACCCCTCCACTTT. Residues: CASTITSAGNSPLHF.

DNA of the CDR3: TGTGCCAGTAGTCGGACTAGCGGGAGAACAGATACGCAGTATTTT. Protein: CASSRTSGRTDTQYF. This sequence joins TRBV19 and TRBJ2-3; 13 nucleotides align to TRBD2. V was clipped by 5 bases and J by 3 bases; unmatched bases: 2. CDR3 length equals 15 residues. CDR1 and CDR2 from the germline V gene are LNHDA and SQIVND (reference sequence).

V and J are TRBV5-5 and TRBJ2-1; 14 bases match TRBD2. Germline CDR1 is SGHKS and CDR2 is YYEKEE (reference sequence). CDR3 length: 18 amino acids. Trimming cost V 4 bases and J 8 bases; bases outside gene matches: 14. The chain's CDR3 is CASSPTGTSGSRGYEQFF. The CDR3 DNA sequence: TGTGCCAGCAGCCCAACCGGGACTAGCGGGAGTCGTGGATATGAGCAGTTCTTC.

This chain uses TRBV29-1 with TRBJ2-3; 9 bases agree with TRBD2. The CDR3 length is 15 residues. Per the germline V gene, CDR1 is SQVTM and CDR2 is ANQGSEA. V shed 4 bases and J 4 bases; nucleotides not matched to a gene: 9. This CDR3 is CSVGQGREGPDTQYF. The CDR3 DNA is TGCAGCGTTGGTCAGGGGCGGGAGGGCCCAGATACGCAGTATTTT.

The chain employs TRBV14 and TRBJ1-1, with 7 positions matching TRBD1. Germline V lookup: CDR1 SGHDN, CDR2 FVKESK. Trimming cost V 2 bases and J 5 bases; bases outside gene matches: 5. The CDR3 is 14 amino acids. The CDR3 is CASSQSLTGTEAFF. In DNA, the CDR3 is TGTGCCAGCAGCCAAAGCCTGACAGGGACTGAAGCTTTCTTT.

This chain uses TRBV19 with TRBJ1-6, with D possibly being TRBD1 (6 bases). Germline V gene lookup returns CDR1 LNHDA and CDR2 SQIVND (reference sequence). This CDR3 contains 14 residues. V lost 4 bases and J 7 bases, leaving 11 bases between the germline ends. The CDR3 DNA reads as TGTGCCAGTAGTACAAGACAGGTGAATTCACCCCTCCACTTT. Translated: CASSTRQVNSPLHF.

The V gene is TRBV4-3, the J gene TRBJ2-2; perhaps TRBD2 as D (5 bases). The germline V and J ends were trimmed by 0 bases and 6 bases, with 11 bases remaining between them. The germline gives CDR1 LGHNA, CDR2 YSLEER. This CDR3 contains 15 residues. The CDR3 DNA reads TGCGCCAGCAGCCAAGATGGCGGGCTAGCCGGGGAGCTGTTTTTT. This encodes CASSQDGGLAGELFF.